These 18 T cell receptor beta chains came from one sample sequenced in a study of shared clonotypes between healthy human individuals (dated by TCRdb to between 2020 and 2021). The library was produced with the immunoSEQ multiplex PCR assay. TCRdb limited this immuneACCESS table to in-frame rearrangements with V and J called. A share of clones is missing; checked studies link under half to unresolved V genes, and the rest is unexplained. The table for this sample lists about 960,000 clones; 76% of them were counted only once. The ten biggest clones cover over 1.3% of the sample. The sequencing input was memory CD4+ T cells sorted from blood. The cell subset or site label for this specimen denotes: CD45RA-negative fraction. The receptors were gathered from a man younger than 35 in good health.

This clone was observed many times. This chain links TRBV2 with TRBJ2-5; 7 bases are shared with TRBD1. The germline CDR1 and CDR2 sequences are SNHLY and FYNNEI. The CDR3 consists of 15 residues. Unmatched junction bases numbered 4, after V lost 0 bases and J lost 3 bases. CDR3 in amino acids: CASSEADRRKETQYF. The CDR3, as DNA: TGTGCCAGCAGTGAAGCGGACAGGAGAAAAGAGACCCAGTACTTC.

This clone has a handful of counts. The CDR3 nucleotides are TGTGCCAGCAGTGACTCGGGACCAAGCGACTACGAGCAGTACTTC. Translation: CASSDSGPSDYEQYF. The chain links TRBV6-4 to TRBJ2-7, with D perhaps assigned TRBD1 or TRBD2 (5 bases each). Germline CDR1 and CDR2: MRHNA and SNTAGT. The ends were cut back, 0 bases at V and 3 bases at J, with 12 bases in the middle. The CDR3 has 15 amino acids.

J is TRBJ1-3 and V is TRBV4-2; 7 bases fit TRBD1. Germline V gene data show CDR1 as LGHNA and CDR2 as YNFKEQ. The V segment lost 0 bases and the J segment 7 bases; nucleotides outside the gene matches: 6. CDR3 length equals 15 residues. The CDR3 here is CASSQEGDSRNTIYF. CDR3 coding DNA: TGTGCCAGCAGCCAAGAGGGGGACAGTCGGAACACCATATATTTT.

The CDR3 spells CSVGSVSGGTNTGELFF. The DNA for the CDR3 is TGCAGCGTTGGAAGTGTGAGTGGTGGAACGAACACCGGGGAGCTGTTTTTT. V and J are TRBV29-1 and TRBJ2-2; D remains ambiguous. There are 17 residues in the CDR3. V was trimmed by 4 bases and J by 0 bases, leaving 18 bases between them. Germline CDR1 and CDR2: SQVTM and ANQGSEA.

The chain is built from TRBV5-1 and TRBJ2-6; 7 positions agree with TRBD2. From germline, CDR1 is SGHRS and CDR2 YFSETQ. J gave up 2 bases and V 4 bases, and 9 bases lay outside the gene matches. The CDR3 length is 17 residues. The CDR3 spells CASSQGTTAPGANVLTF. As DNA, the CDR3 is TGCGCCAGCAGCCAAGGGACTACGGCCCCTGGGGCCAACGTCCTGACTTTC.

The chain carries TRBV29-1 and TRBJ1-1; D uncertain. CDR3 size: 14 residues. Germline V CDR1 and CDR2: SQVTM, ANQGSEA. Trimming shortened V by 7 bases and J by 0 bases, and 15 bases separated the two germline ends. CDR3 loop: CSGGQPGMNTEAFF. The CDR3, as DNA: TGCAGCGGCGGGCAACCGGGAATGAACACTGAAGCTTTCTTT.

This chain uses TRBV7-3 with TRBJ2-2; no firm D call. The CDR3 runs 14 residues. V lost 2 bases, J lost 4 bases, and 8 bases lay in between. The germline V gene has CDR1 SGHTA and CDR2 FQGTGA. The chain's CDR3 is CASSLSPATGELFF. DNA of the CDR3: TGTGCCAGCAGCTTATCCCCAGCCACCGGGGAGCTGTTTTTT.

This clone was found a few times. The genes are TRBV7-2 and TRBJ1-5; 9 positions agree with TRBD1. The trim removed 5 bases at V and 4 bases at J, leaving 9 bases unmatched. Germline CDR1 and CDR2: SGHTA and FQGNSA. The CDR3 is 16 amino acids. The CDR3 region has the DNA TGTGCCAGCAGCCCTACAGGGGGCTTTATAAATCAGCCCCAGCATTTT. Translating gives CASSPTGGFINQPQHF.

Notes on this clone: Just one base apart from a much larger clone, this may be a read error. The chain combines TRBV6-6 with TRBJ2-5, with D uncertain. The CDR3 has 11 residues. Trimming left V 4 bases short and J 1 base short, with 1 base between. The germline gives CDR1 MNHNY, CDR2 SVGAGI (reference sequence). This chain's CDR3 is CASSFQETQYF. CDR3 DNA: TGTGCCAGCAGTTTCCAAGAGACCCAGTACTTC.

The chain combines TRBV6-1 with TRBJ2-5; 9 bases fit TRBD2. Trimming removed 6 bases from V and 5 bases from J; junction bases left unmatched: 4. The length of the CDR3 is 13 residues. Germline V gives CDR1 MNHNS, CDR2 SASEGT. CDR3 loop: CASRTSGRETQYF. The CDR3 nucleotides read TGTGCCAGCAGAACCAGCGGGAGGGAGACCCAGTACTTC.

The J gene is TRBJ2-7, the V gene TRBV19, with unresolved D. Trimming took off 5 bases at V and 3 bases at J, with 17 bases between the two ends. The CDR3 is 15 amino acids. Germline assignment: CDR1 LNHDA and CDR2 SQIVND (reference sequence). The CDR3 nucleotides read TGTGCCAGTAGTCTGGATAGCCGACCCGACTACGAGCAGTACTTC. It specifies CASSLDSRPDYEQYF.

This clone was recorded at least ten times. Additional DNA sequences in this sample encode the identical CDR3. The CDR3 reads CASSPPGQIAKNIQYF. The CDR3, as DNA: TGTGCCAGCAGCCCTCCGGGACAGATAGCCAAAAACATTCAGTACTTC. The chain carries TRBV28 and TRBJ2-4; 7 bases are a match to TRBD1. In germline, CDR1 is MDHEN, CDR2 SYDVKM. The CDR3 sequence is 16 residues long. The ends lost 6 bases at V and 0 bases at J; junction bases unmatched: 8.

The chain links TRBV15 to TRBJ2-5, with D maybe TRBD1 (5 bases). This CDR3 spans 13 amino acids. V lost 3 bases, J lost 1 base, and 6 bases lay in between. The germline V gene encodes CDR1 LNHNV and CDR2 YYDKDF (reference sequence). Here the CDR3 DNA reads TGTGCCACCAGCAGGGACATCCAAGAGACCCAGTACTTC. Protein: CATSRDIQETQYF.

V is TRBV9 and J is TRBJ2-3; TRBD2 aligns across 9 bases. CDR1 is SGDLS, CDR2 YYNGEE, per germline. The CDR3 is 16 amino acids. The trim removed 4 bases at V and 2 bases at J, leaving 8 bases unmatched. CDR3 bases: TGTGCCAGCAGCATACAGGGACTAGCAATCACAGATACGCAGTATTTT. Translating gives CASSIQGLAITDTQYF.

This sequence joins TRBV27 and TRBJ1-1; 8 bases match TRBD1. The germline CDR1 and CDR2 sequences are MNHEY and SMNVEV (reference sequence). This CDR3 contains 13 residues. J gave up 5 bases and V 5 bases, and 4 bases lay outside the gene matches. CDR3 DNA sequence: TGTGCCAGCAGTAGACAGGGGATAACTGAAGCTTTCTTT. This sequence encodes CASSRQGITEAFF.

This chain links TRBV10-3 with TRBJ2-5; TRBD2 aligns across 9 bases. Germline CDR1 reads ENHRY; CDR2 reads SYGVKD. The CDR3 totals 16 residues. Trimming cost V 2 bases and J 2 bases; bases outside gene matches: 6. The CDR3 DNA follows: TGTGCCATCAGTGAGGGGCAAGCGGGAGGTCAAGAGACCCAGTACTTC. It yields the protein CAISEGQAGGQETQYF.

The rearrangement links TRBV11-1 to TRBJ1-1; 10 bases map to TRBD1. Trimming took 5 bases from V and 7 from J; bases not matched to a gene: 7. Per the germline V gene, CDR1 is SGHAT and CDR2 is FQDESV (reference sequence). CDR3 length: 14 residues. The CDR3 reads CASSRQGAQDEAFF. The CDR3 DNA reads TGTGCCAGCAGCAGACAGGGGGCGCAGGATGAAGCTTTCTTT.

The chain is built from TRBV2 and TRBJ2-1; D call uncertain. The germline V gene encodes CDR1 SNHLY and CDR2 FYNNEI. This CDR3 spans 14 amino acids. Trimming left V 3 bases short and J 0 bases short, with 6 bases between. DNA for the CDR3: TGTGCCAGCAGTGAGGATAGCTCCTACAATGAGCAGTTCTTC. Amino acids: CASSEDSSYNEQFF.